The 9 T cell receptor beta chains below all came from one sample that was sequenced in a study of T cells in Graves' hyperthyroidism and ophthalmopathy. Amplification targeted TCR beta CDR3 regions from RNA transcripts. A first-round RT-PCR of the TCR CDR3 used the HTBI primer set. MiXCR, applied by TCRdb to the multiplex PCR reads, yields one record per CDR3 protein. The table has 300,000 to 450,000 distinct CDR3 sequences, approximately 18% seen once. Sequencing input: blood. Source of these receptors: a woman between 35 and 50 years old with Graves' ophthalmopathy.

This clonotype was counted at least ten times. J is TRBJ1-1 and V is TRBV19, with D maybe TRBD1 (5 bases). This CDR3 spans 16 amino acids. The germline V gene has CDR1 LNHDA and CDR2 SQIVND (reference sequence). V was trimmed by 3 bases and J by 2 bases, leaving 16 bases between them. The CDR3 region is CASSITVGHINTEAFF. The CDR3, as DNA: TGTGCCAGTAGTATTACAGTGGGGCACATAAACACTGAAGCTTTCTTT.

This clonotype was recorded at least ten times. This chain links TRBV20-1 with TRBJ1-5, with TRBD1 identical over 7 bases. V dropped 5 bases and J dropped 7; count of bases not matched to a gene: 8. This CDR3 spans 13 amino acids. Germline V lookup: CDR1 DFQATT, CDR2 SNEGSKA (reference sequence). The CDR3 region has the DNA TGCAGTGCTGCGGGGACAGTCGAACAGCCCCAGCATTTT. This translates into CSAAGTVEQPQHF.

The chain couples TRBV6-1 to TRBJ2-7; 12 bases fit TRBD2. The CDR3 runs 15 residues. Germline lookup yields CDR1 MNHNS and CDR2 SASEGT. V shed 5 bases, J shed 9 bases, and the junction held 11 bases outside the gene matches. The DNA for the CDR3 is TGTGCCAGCAGTCCGGCGACTAGCGGGAGATCTGGGCAGTACTTC. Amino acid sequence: CASSPATSGRSGQYF.

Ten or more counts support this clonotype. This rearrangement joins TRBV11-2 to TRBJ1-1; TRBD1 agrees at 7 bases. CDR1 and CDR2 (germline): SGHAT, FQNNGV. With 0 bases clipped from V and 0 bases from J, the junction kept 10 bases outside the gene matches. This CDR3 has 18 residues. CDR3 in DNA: TGTGCCAGCAGCTTAGAGGTCGCAGGGGGTCCCATGAACACTGAAGCTTTCTTT. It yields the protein CASSLEVAGGPMNTEAFF.

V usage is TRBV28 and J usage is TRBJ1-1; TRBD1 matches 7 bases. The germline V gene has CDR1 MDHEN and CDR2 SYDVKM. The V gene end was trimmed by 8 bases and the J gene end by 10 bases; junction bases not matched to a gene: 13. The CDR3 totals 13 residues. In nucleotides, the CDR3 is TGTGCCAGCCGGGACAGAGAAGTCGTTATAGCTTTCTTT. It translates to CASRDREVVIAFF.

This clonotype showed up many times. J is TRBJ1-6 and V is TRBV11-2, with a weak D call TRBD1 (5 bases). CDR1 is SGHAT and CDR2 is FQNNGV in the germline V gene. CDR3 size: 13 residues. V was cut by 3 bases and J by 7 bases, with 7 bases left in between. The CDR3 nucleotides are TGTGCCAGCAGCTTTGGGGCGAATTCACCCCTCCACTTT. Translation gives CASSFGANSPLHF.

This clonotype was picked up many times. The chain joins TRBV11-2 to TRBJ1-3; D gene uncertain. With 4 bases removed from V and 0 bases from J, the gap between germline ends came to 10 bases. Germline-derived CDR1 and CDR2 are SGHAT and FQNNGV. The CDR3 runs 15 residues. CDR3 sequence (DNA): TGTGCCAGCAGCTCCGTAAGCTTCTCTGGAAACACCATATATTTT. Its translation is CASSSVSFSGNTIYF.

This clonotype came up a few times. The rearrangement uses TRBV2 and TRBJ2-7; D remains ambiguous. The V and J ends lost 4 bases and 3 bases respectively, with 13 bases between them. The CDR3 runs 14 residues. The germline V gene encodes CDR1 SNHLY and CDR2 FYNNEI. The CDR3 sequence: CASSVRQVLYEQYF. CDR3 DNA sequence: TGTGCCAGCAGTGTAAGACAAGTACTCTACGAGCAGTACTTC.

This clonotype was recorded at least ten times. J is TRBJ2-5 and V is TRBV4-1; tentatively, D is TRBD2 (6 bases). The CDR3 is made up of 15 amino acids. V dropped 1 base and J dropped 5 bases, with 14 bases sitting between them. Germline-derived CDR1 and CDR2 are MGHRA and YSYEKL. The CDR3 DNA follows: TGCGCCAGCAGCCAAGTCGTAGCGGCCCCGGAGACCCAGTACTTC. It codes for CASSQVVAAPETQYF.